Below are 14 T cell receptor beta chains sequenced from a single sample in a study of T cell responses to AZD1222 COVID-19 vaccine listed by TCRdb under 2021. The time point label, read with the paper, signifies: about 28 days (+/-7) after the second vaccine dose. The sample's treatment or condition label, decoded: meningococcal conjugate vaccine given as trial control. Library preparation was by the immunoSEQ multiplex PCR assay. TCRdb obtained this table from immuneACCESS and retained in-frame rearrangements with V and J assigned. These tables miss some clones; where compared with another copy, unresolved V genes account for less than half of the shortfall, and the remainder is unexplained. In this sample the table shows roughly 100,000 clones, about 89% of which occur a single time. Clones ranked in the top ten supply 3.3% of the sample. The sample here was peripheral blood, taken 28 days after the second dose of the MenACWY control vaccine. These receptors were collected from an adult who received the MenACWY meningococcal vaccine as a control.

The V and J genes are TRBV29-1 and TRBJ2-1; 7 positions match TRBD1. V was clipped by 7 bases and J by 1 base; unmatched bases: 10. Per the germline V gene, CDR1 is SQVTM and CDR2 is ANQGSEA. This CDR3 has 15 amino acids. The CDR3 sequence is CSAILQGRSYNEQFF. The CDR3 nucleotides read TGCAGCGCCATTTTACAGGGGAGATCCTACAATGAGCAGTTCTTC.

V usage is TRBV27 and J usage is TRBJ2-7, with TRBD2 matching 7 bases. This CDR3 region has 15 residues. V was pared by 5 bases and J by 2 bases, with 9 bases of the junction left unmatched. The V gene's germline CDR1 is MNHEY and CDR2 SMNVEV (reference sequence). The CDR3 here is CASSQYSSGTYEQYF. CDR3 DNA sequence: TGTGCCAGCAGTCAATACTCTAGCGGAACCTACGAGCAGTACTTC.

The chain recombines TRBV7-8 with TRBJ1-6, with D possibly matching TRBD1 (6 bases). V lost 5 bases and J lost 6, with 11 bases in between. Germline loops: CDR1 SGHVS, CDR2 FQNEAQ. The CDR3 extends over 14 amino acids. CDR3 sequence: CASSPGTINSPLHF. The DNA for the CDR3 is TGTGCCAGCAGCCCGGGGACAATTAATTCACCCCTCCACTTT.

The chain links TRBV7-9 to TRBJ1-4, with D maybe TRBD1 (5 bases). The ends were cut back, 1 base at V and 7 bases at J, with 10 bases in the middle. Germline assignment: CDR1 SEHNR and CDR2 FQNEAQ (reference sequence). This CDR3 has 14 residues. The CDR3: CASSLVGRGEKLFF. CDR3 bases: TGTGCCAGCAGCTTAGTGGGGCGCGGTGAAAAACTGTTTTTT.

The chain recombines TRBV18 with TRBJ1-1, with a tentative D call TRBD1 (5 bases). The CDR3 covers 14 residues. V lost 0 bases, J lost 3 bases, and 8 bases lay in between. Looked up from germline, CDR1 is KGHSH and CDR2 is LQKENI. CDR3 sequence reads: CASSPPSGYTEAFF. The CDR3 nucleotides read TGTGCCAGCTCACCACCATCAGGGTACACTGAAGCTTTCTTT.

The V call is TRBV7-2, the J call TRBJ2-7, with TRBD1 matching over 7 bases. Germline values: CDR1 SGHTA, CDR2 FQGNSA. V lost 4 bases and J lost 5; bases outside the gene matches: 11. The CDR3 contains 15 residues. CDR3 nucleotides: TGTGCCAGCAGCTCGGACAGGACCAGAGGCCACGAGCAGTACTTC. It translates to CASSSDRTRGHEQYF. Filled out from reference TRBV7-2 and TRBJ2-7, the complete variable domain reads GAGVSQSPSNKVTEKGKDVELRCDPISGHTALYWYRQSLGQGLEFLIYFQGNSAPDKSGLPSDRFSAERTGGSVSTLTIQRTQQEDSAVYLCASSSDRTRGHEQYFGPGTRLTVT.

This sequence joins TRBV10-3 and TRBJ2-5; tentative D call: TRBD1 (6 bases). This CDR3 contains 14 residues. Germline V gives CDR1 ENHRY, CDR2 SYGVKD. Trimming removed 4 bases from V and 10 bases from J, with 19 bases in between. The CDR3 DNA reads as TGTGCCATCAGTGTGAACGCAGGGGTTGGGGACCAGTACTTC. Its protein product is CAISVNAGVGDQYF.

V gene TRBV7-3 combines with J gene TRBJ2-7; 11 bases agree with TRBD1. CDR3 length: 15 amino acids. The trim removed 1 base at V and 6 bases at J, leaving 5 bases unmatched. Germline CDR1 reads SGHTA; CDR2 reads FQGTGA. The CDR3, as DNA: TGTGCCAGCAGCTTAATGGGACAGGGGGTGGGCGAGCAGTACTTC. Translation gives CASSLMGQGVGEQYF.

This clone was seen a handful of times. V and J are TRBV5-1 and TRBJ2-7, with 9 bases fitting TRBD2. The V segment lost 3 bases and the J segment 1 base; nucleotides outside the gene matches: 11. The CDR3 runs 17 residues. In germline, CDR1 is SGHRS, CDR2 YFSETQ. This CDR3 reads CASSYDPPSGVSYEQYF. The CDR3 DNA is TGCGCCAGCAGCTATGATCCCCCTAGCGGGGTGTCCTACGAGCAGTACTTC.

The chain combines TRBV19 with TRBJ1-2; a weak D match, TRBD1 (6 bases). Per germline, CDR1 LNHDA and CDR2 SQIVND (reference sequence). CDR3 length equals 14 residues. Trimming stripped 5 bases from V and 5 bases from J, with 15 bases between. The CDR3 DNA reads as TGTGCCAGTAGTCGACAGGCGAGGTCTTATGGCTACACCTTC. The encoded protein is CASSRQARSYGYTF.

The genes are TRBV5-6 and TRBJ1-1; 7 bases line up with TRBD1. There are 15 residues in the CDR3. V was pared by 4 bases and J by 1 base, with 7 bases of the junction left unmatched. The germline gives CDR1 SGHDT, CDR2 YYEEEE. CDR3 region: CASSLLDRSNTEAFF. As DNA, the CDR3 is TGTGCCAGCAGCCTGCTGGACAGGTCGAACACTGAAGCTTTCTTT.

V and J are TRBV28 and TRBJ1-2; D call uncertain. The germline V and J ends were trimmed by 3 bases and 5 bases, with 19 bases remaining between them. The CDR3 runs to 16 residues. Germline CDR1 and CDR2: MDHEN and SYDVKM. This CDR3 reads CASSLRTRSKPYGYTF. CDR3 DNA: TGTGCCAGCAGTTTGCGGACCCGGTCCAAGCCTTATGGCTACACCTTC.

This clone was detected once. The chain recombines TRBV5-1 with TRBJ2-1; 10 bases are shared with TRBD1. With 7 bases clipped from V and 5 bases from J, the junction kept 6 bases outside the gene matches. CDR1 is SGHRS and CDR2 is YFSETQ in the germline V gene. The CDR3 sequence is 14 residues long. DNA for the CDR3: TGCGCCAGCTGCCGACAGGGGGCGCACAATGAGCAGTTCTTC. Its translation: CASCRQGAHNEQFF.

The chain has TRBV3-1 (or the pseudogene TRBV3-2) and TRBJ2-3; D uncertain. Trimming took 3 bases from V and 12 from J, leaving 13 bases between them. CDR3 length: 12 amino acids. Germline assignment: CDR1 LGHDT and CDR2 YNNKEL (reference sequence). CDR3 sequence (DNA): TGTGCCAGCAGCCATACAGAAGGCGAACAGTATTTT. It encodes CASSHTEGEQYF.